Listed below are T cell receptor beta chains from one sample, sequenced in a study of monozygotic twins with inflammatory bowel disease. For each CDR3 protein, TCRdb gives one entry from its re-call of the 5' RACE reads, without DNA. The sample includes roughly 150,000 distinct CDR3 sequences. The sequenced material came from blood. These receptor sequences come from a human donor with ulcerative colitis or Crohn's disease, or a healthy co-twin of an affected twin (not recorded which). CDR3s include the opening cysteine and the closing phenylalanine or tryptophan.

J: TRBJ2-1
V: TRBV20-1
CDR3: CSARDRDRGWDEQFF

J: TRBJ2-3
V: TRBV5-1
CDR3: CASSVPPTDTQYF

J: TRBJ1-1
V: TRBV28
CDR3: CASSLSSGRNTEAFF

J: TRBJ2-7
V: TRBV19
CDR3: CASMDWSSYEQYF

J: TRBJ2-1
V: TRBV15
CDR3: CATSRDRGTSYNEQFF

J: TRBJ1-5
V: TRBV15
CDR3: CATSSGSGQGGNQPQHF

J: TRBJ2-7
V: TRBV5-1
CDR3: CASSRQGKTSYEQYF

J: TRBJ1-6
V: TRBV5-1
CDR3: CASSPQSRDSPLHF

J: TRBJ2-7
V: TRBV20-1
CDR3: CSARDPRGVYEQYF

J: TRBJ1-5
V: TRBV11-2
CDR3: CASSLDGGAQPQHF

J: TRBJ1-1
V: TRBV9
CDR3: CASSVDAGRTEAFF

J: TRBJ2-7
V: TRBV18
CDR3: CASSLPGGLYNEQYF

J: TRBJ1-2
V: TRBV24-1
CDR3: CATGQPNYGYTF

J: TRBJ1-2
V: TRBV12-5
CDR3: CASGFGPRGGADYGYTF

J: TRBJ2-1
V: TRBV19
CDR3: CASSMGSNSYNEQFF

J: TRBJ2-3
V: TRBV5-8
CDR3: CASSPGLSDTDTQYF

J: TRBJ2-2
V: TRBV4-1
CDR3: CASSQEGALTNTGELFF

J: TRBJ1-2
V: TRBV7-2
CDR3: CASSFLQGRGYGYTF

J: TRBJ2-3
V: TRBV19
CDR3: CASSMGLASSTQYF

J: TRBJ1-1
V: TRBV6-2/TRBV6-3
CDR3: CASSYSSVNTEAFF

J: TRBJ2-2
V: TRBV7-3
CDR3: CASSLVQNTGELFF

J: TRBJ2-3
V: TRBV5-1
CDR3: CASSSGARTDTQYF

J: TRBJ2-7
V: TRBV12-3/TRBV12-4
CDR3: CASNQGYDEQYF

J: TRBJ2-1
V: TRBV5-1
CDR3: CASSLKGDEQFF

J: TRBJ2-7
V: TRBV5-1
CDR3: CASSFWPDEQYF

J: TRBJ2-5
V: TRBV5-6
CDR3: CASSFSQGVGLETQYF

J: TRBJ2-1
V: TRBV11-3
CDR3: CASSLAGVDNEQFF

J: TRBJ2-1
V: TRBV4-3
CDR3: CASSQETSFDEQFF